Below, 5 T cell receptor beta chains from the same sample are listed, as sequenced in a study of CD8 T cells in Susac syndrome. The RNA, about 0.5 to 1 ug, was put through reverse transcription using random hexamers. TCRdb reanalysed the immunoSEQ multiplex PCR reads using MiXCR and keeps one entry per CDR3 protein. The data contain some 95,000 distinct CDR3 sequences, approximately 92% of them singletons. The specimen sequenced was CD8+ T cells from PBMCs. These TCRs come from a human donor in good health.

The rearrangement joins TRBV7-9 to TRBJ2-7; tentatively, D is TRBD1 (5 bases). With 5 bases removed from V and 6 bases from J, the gap between germline ends came to 17 bases. Germline CDR1 SEHNR, CDR2 FQNEAQ (reference sequence). The CDR3 loop spans 14 amino acids. CDR3: CASSPRQGVGEQYF. The CDR3 region has the DNA TGTGCCAGCAGCCCCCGCCAGGGTGTAGGCGAGCAGTACTTC.

This clonotype came up once. The CDR3 bases are TGTGCCAGCAGCCTGACGGCCAAAAACATTCAGTACTTC. Amino acid sequence: CASSLTAKNIQYF. The gene calls are TRBV7-3 and TRBJ2-4; D is undetermined. Germline CDR1 SGHTA, CDR2 FQGTGA. The CDR3 runs 13 residues. V dropped 5 bases and J dropped 1 base, with 6 bases sitting between them.

Here the CDR3 reads CASSQTGGGNTEAFF. DNA for the CDR3: TGTGCCAGCAGCCAGACAGGCGGGGGGAACACTGAAGCTTTCTTT. This chain uses TRBV5-6 with TRBJ1-1; TRBD1 is a possible D gene (6 bases). The germline CDR1 and CDR2 sequences are SGHDT and YYEEEE. CDR3 length: 15 residues. The germline V and J ends were trimmed by 4 bases and 1 base, with 14 bases remaining between them.

The J gene is TRBJ2-5, the V gene TRBV4-1; D is unresolved. With 4 bases removed from V and 4 bases from J, the gap between germline ends came to 16 bases. The germline gives CDR1 MGHRA, CDR2 YSYEKL. The CDR3 consists of 15 residues. DNA for the CDR3: TGCGCCAGCAGCCCCGAGGATAGCCCTAGAGAGACCCAGTACTTC. Its protein is CASSPEDSPRETQYF.

The table lists this clonotype with a count of one. The V call is TRBV6-1, the J call TRBJ2-7, with D perhaps matching TRBD1 (6 bases). With 0 bases removed from V and 5 bases from J, the gap between germline ends came to 14 bases. Per germline, CDR1 MNHNS and CDR2 SASEGT. CDR3 length equals 15 residues. CDR3: CASSEAAGVRNEQYF. The CDR3, as DNA: TGTGCCAGCAGTGAAGCGGCAGGGGTGAGGAACGAGCAGTACTTC.